Listed here is a single T cell receptor (beta chain). Method: immunoSEQ multiplex PCR; TCRdb's copy keeps in-frame clones and lacks some. The table includes 250,000 to 300,000 clones, around nine tenths detected once. The CDR3 has 13 amino acids. V was cut by 5 bases and J by 0 bases, with 8 bases left in between. This entry belongs to a study of blood T cell repertoires in COVID-19. For the study at large: Samples taken during acute and convalescent COVID-19 were collected in the United States, Italy and Spain.

Sequencing input: PBMCs or T cells enriched from blood (not recorded which). The clonotype was recovered from a woman aged 55-70 years who had recovered from COVID-19. V is TRBV12-3 or TRBV12-4 and J is TRBJ2-7, with a possible D match to TRBD1 (5 bases). The CDR3 coding sequence is TGTGCCAGCAGTCCCACAGGCTCCTACGAGCAGTACTTC. Translating gives CASSPTGSYEQYF.